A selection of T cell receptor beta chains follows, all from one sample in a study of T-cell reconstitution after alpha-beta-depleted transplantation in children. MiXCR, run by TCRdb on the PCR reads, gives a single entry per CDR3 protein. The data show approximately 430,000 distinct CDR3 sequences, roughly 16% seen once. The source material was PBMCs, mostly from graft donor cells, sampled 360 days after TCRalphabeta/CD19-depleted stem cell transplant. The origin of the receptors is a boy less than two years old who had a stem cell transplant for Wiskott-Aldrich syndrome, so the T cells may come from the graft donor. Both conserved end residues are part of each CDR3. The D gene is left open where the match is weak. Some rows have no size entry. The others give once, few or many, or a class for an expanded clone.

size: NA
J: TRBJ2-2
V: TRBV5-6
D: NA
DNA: TGTGCCAGCAGCTTCTCTGGGGGCGGGGAGCTGTTTTTT
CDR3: CASSFSGGGELFF

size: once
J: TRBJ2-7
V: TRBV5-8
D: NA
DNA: TGTGCCAGCAGCTTGGAAGTCAGGACCTCCTACGAGCAGTACTTC
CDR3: CASSLEVRTSYEQYF

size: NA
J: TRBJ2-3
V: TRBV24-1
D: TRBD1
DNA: TGTGCCACCAGTGATTCCGGGACAGGCACAGATACGCAGTATTTT
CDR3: CATSDSGTGTDTQYF

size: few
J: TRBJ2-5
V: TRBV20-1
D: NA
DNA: TGCAGTGCTAGAGGGGTGACAGGAGAGACCCAGTACTTC
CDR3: CSARGVTGETQYF

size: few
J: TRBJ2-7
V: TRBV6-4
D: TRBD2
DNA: TGTGCCAGCAGTGACTTCGGGAGGGCCTACTCCTACGAGCAGTACTTC
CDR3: CASSDFGRAYSYEQYF

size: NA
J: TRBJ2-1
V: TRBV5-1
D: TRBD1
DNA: TGCGCCATCAGCCCATGGACAGGTCGGGATGAGCAGTTCTTC
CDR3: CAISPWTGRDEQFF

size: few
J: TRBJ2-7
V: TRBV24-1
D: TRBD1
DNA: TGTGCCACCAGTGACATCGACAGGGCGACCTACGAGCAGTACTTC
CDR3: CATSDIDRATYEQYF

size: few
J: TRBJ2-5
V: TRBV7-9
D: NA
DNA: TGTGCCAGCAGCTTAGCGCGAACAGGAAGGTACCAAGAGACCCAGTACTTC
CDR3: CASSLARTGRYQETQYF

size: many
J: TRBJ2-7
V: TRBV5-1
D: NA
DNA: TGCGCCAGCAGCCCGACACGACAGGTCTCCTACGAGCAGTACTTC
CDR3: CASSPTRQVSYEQYF

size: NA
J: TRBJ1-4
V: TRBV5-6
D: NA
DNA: TGTGCCAGCAGCGGAATCAGAAACGGTGAAAAACTGTTTTTT
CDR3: CASSGIRNGEKLFF

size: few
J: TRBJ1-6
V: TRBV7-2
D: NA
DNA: TGTGCCAGCAGCTTAGAGTGGGGAGGCGGTTCACCCCTCCACTTT
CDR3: CASSLEWGGGSPLHF

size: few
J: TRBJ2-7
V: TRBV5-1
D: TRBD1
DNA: TGCGCCAGCAGCCTCCGGACAGGGGCCCCCTACGAGCAGTACTTC
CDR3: CASSLRTGAPYEQYF

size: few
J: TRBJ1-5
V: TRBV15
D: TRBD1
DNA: TGTGCCACCAGCATAGGACAGGGACTTCAGCCCCAGCATTTT
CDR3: CATSIGQGLQPQHF

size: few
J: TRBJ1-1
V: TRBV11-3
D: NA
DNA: TGTGCCAGCAGCTTCTACACTGAAGCTTTCTTT
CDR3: CASSFYTEAFF

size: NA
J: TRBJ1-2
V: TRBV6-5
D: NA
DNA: TGTGCCAGCAGTTATCGAGGGGGAGCTAACTATGGCTACACCTTC
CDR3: CASSYRGGANYGYTF

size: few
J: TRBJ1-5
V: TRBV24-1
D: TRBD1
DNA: TGTGCCACCAGTGGTGGGACAGGGGGCCATAGCAATCAGCCCCAGCATTTT
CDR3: CATSGGTGGHSNQPQHF

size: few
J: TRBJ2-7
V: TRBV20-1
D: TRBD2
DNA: TGCAGTGCTAGAGTTACTAGCGCTAACGAGCAGTACTTC
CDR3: CSARVTSANEQYF

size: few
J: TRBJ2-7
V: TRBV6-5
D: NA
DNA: TGTGCCAGCAGTTACTCGACAGATAGGGCATCCTACGAGCAGTACTTC
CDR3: CASSYSTDRASYEQYF